These T cell receptor beta chains were read from a single sample in a study of blood T cell repertoires in COVID-19. The method was immunoSEQ multiplex PCR; TCRdb's version includes in-frame clones alone and lacks a portion of them. This sample carries roughly 230,000 clones, 70% to 90% of them seen once, and the ten largest clones take about 6.3%. Sequences were obtained from peripheral blood. The receptors derive from a woman in her sixties with active or convalescent COVID-19. CDR3s include the opening cysteine and the closing phenylalanine or tryptophan. The order of the fields is clone size, J gene, V gene, D gene, CDR3 protein, CDR3 DNA. The D gene is left open where the match is weak. A clone size is listed for some rows: how often the clone was seen (once, few, many), or a class if it is expanded.

clone_size: -
j_call: TRBJ2-3
v_call: TRBV5-6
d_call: TRBD1
cdr3_aa: CASSSRGQGFGGTDTQYF
cdr3_nt: TGTGCCAGCAGTAGTAGAGGACAGGGGTTTGGAGGCACAGATACGCAGTATTTT

clone_size: -
j_call: TRBJ1-6
v_call: TRBV10-1
d_call: -
cdr3_aa: CARELGGNSPLHF
cdr3_nt: TGCGCCAGAGAACTGGGGGGGAATTCACCCCTCCACTTT

clone_size: -
j_call: TRBJ2-7
v_call: TRBV28
d_call: TRBD1
cdr3_aa: CASSLEDRDLSYEQYF
cdr3_nt: TGTGCCAGCAGTTTGGAGGACAGGGACCTCTCCTACGAGCAGTACTTC

clone_size: -
j_call: TRBJ2-3
v_call: TRBV5-1
d_call: TRBD2
cdr3_aa: CASSSGLAGVGSTDTQYF
cdr3_nt: TGCGCCAGCAGCTCGGGACTAGCGGGAGTTGGCAGCACAGATACGCAGTATTTT

clone_size: -
j_call: TRBJ1-2
v_call: TRBV7-6
d_call: TRBD1
cdr3_aa: CASSLQGAHGYTF
cdr3_nt: TGTGCCAGCAGCCTACAGGGGGCGCATGGCTACACCTTC

clone_size: many
j_call: TRBJ2-3
v_call: TRBV4-2
d_call: -
cdr3_aa: CASSRGTEADTQYF
cdr3_nt: TGTGCCAGCAGCCGCGGGACTGAAGCAGATACGCAGTATTTT

clone_size: -
j_call: TRBJ2-6
v_call: TRBV7-2
d_call: TRBD2
cdr3_aa: CASSFSGGGSGANVLTF
cdr3_nt: TGTGCCAGCAGCTTTAGCGGGGGGGGAAGTGGGGCCAACGTCCTGACTTTC

clone_size: -
j_call: TRBJ1-4
v_call: TRBV2
d_call: TRBD1
cdr3_aa: CASRVPGQVNEKLFF
cdr3_nt: TGTGCCAGCAGAGTACCGGGACAGGTTAATGAAAAACTGTTTTTT

clone_size: -
j_call: TRBJ2-5
v_call: TRBV11-3
d_call: -
cdr3_aa: CASSFHGRGTQVETQYF
cdr3_nt: TGTGCCAGCAGCTTCCATGGTCGAGGGACTCAAGTAGAGACCCAGTACTTC

clone_size: -
j_call: TRBJ2-2
v_call: TRBV5-1
d_call: -
cdr3_aa: CASSRNSGRGGELFF
cdr3_nt: TGCGCCAGCAGCCGCAACAGTGGAAGGGGCGGGGAGCTGTTTTTT

clone_size: -
j_call: TRBJ1-1
v_call: TRBV28
d_call: TRBD1
cdr3_aa: CASRGQGAGETEAFF
cdr3_nt: TGTGCCAGCAGGGGACAGGGGGCCGGAGAGACTGAAGCTTTCTTT

clone_size: -
j_call: TRBJ1-6
v_call: TRBV11-2
d_call: -
cdr3_aa: CASSLAGVSPLHF
cdr3_nt: TGTGCCAGCAGCTTAGCGGGGGTCTCACCCCTCCACTTT

clone_size: -
j_call: TRBJ1-2
v_call: TRBV18
d_call: TRBD1
cdr3_aa: CASSPIRQGDYGYTF
cdr3_nt: TGTGCCAGCTCCCCGATTCGACAGGGGGACTATGGCTACACCTTC

clone_size: -
j_call: TRBJ2-1
v_call: TRBV20-1
d_call: TRBD2
cdr3_aa: CSLIAGEQFF
cdr3_nt: TGCAGCCTCATAGCGGGGGAGCAGTTCTTC

clone_size: -
j_call: TRBJ2-5
v_call: TRBV15
d_call: -
cdr3_aa: CATSRDLPGSVETQYF
cdr3_nt: TGTGCCACCAGCAGAGATCTCCCGGGATCGGTGGAGACCCAGTACTTC

clone_size: -
j_call: TRBJ2-7
v_call: TRBV11-2
d_call: TRBD1
cdr3_aa: CASSLAAPGQGAMWEQYF
cdr3_nt: TGTGCCAGCAGCTTAGCCGCGCCGGGACAGGGGGCTATGTGGGAGCAGTACTTC

clone_size: -
j_call: TRBJ2-5
v_call: TRBV4-1
d_call: TRBD2
cdr3_aa: CASSRDWGGRVETQYF
cdr3_nt: TGCGCCAGCAGCCGAGACTGGGGCGGGAGGGTAGAGACCCAGTACTTC

clone_size: -
j_call: TRBJ2-1
v_call: TRBV2
d_call: -
cdr3_aa: CASRVRLVYNEQFF
cdr3_nt: TGTGCCAGCAGAGTCCGACTAGTTTACAATGAGCAGTTCTTC

clone_size: once
j_call: TRBJ2-3
v_call: TRBV10-1
d_call: -
cdr3_aa: CASSESSREADTQYF
cdr3_nt: TGCGCCAGCAGTGAGTCGTCGAGGGAGGCAGATACGCAGTATTTT

clone_size: -
j_call: TRBJ2-3
v_call: TRBV24-1
d_call: -
cdr3_aa: CATSELNTQYF
cdr3_nt: TGTGCCACCAGTGAACTAAATACGCAGTATTTT

clone_size: few
j_call: TRBJ2-2
v_call: TRBV19
d_call: -
cdr3_aa: CASSIGGTGGELFF
cdr3_nt: TGTGCCAGTAGTATAGGCGGTACTGGCGGGGAGCTGTTTTTT

clone_size: -
j_call: TRBJ1-1
v_call: TRBV11-3
d_call: TRBD1
cdr3_aa: CASSEYRGLRTEAFF
cdr3_nt: TGTGCCAGCAGCGAATACAGGGGGTTGAGGACTGAAGCTTTCTTT

clone_size: -
j_call: TRBJ2-3
v_call: TRBV30
d_call: TRBD2
cdr3_aa: CAWRGGWASGSTDTQYF
cdr3_nt: TGTGCCTGGAGAGGAGGGTGGGCTAGCGGGAGTACAGATACGCAGTATTTT

clone_size: -
j_call: TRBJ1-5
v_call: TRBV30
d_call: -
cdr3_aa: CAWSGGRQPQHF
cdr3_nt: TGTGCCTGGAGCGGGGGGCGTCAGCCCCAGCATTTT

clone_size: -
j_call: TRBJ1-2
v_call: TRBV5-5
d_call: -
cdr3_aa: CASSYTGQTTNYGYTF
cdr3_nt: TGTGCCAGCAGCTATACAGGACAGACGACTAACTATGGCTACACCTTC

clone_size: -
j_call: TRBJ2-1
v_call: TRBV2
d_call: -
cdr3_aa: CASREGLEQFF
cdr3_nt: TGTGCCAGCAGGGAGGGGTTGGAGCAGTTCTTC

clone_size: -
j_call: TRBJ2-5
v_call: TRBV11-2
d_call: -
cdr3_aa: CASSLGRAGAYQETQYF
cdr3_nt: TGTGCCAGCAGCTTAGGGCGGGCGGGGGCCTACCAAGAGACCCAGTACTTC

clone_size: -
j_call: TRBJ2-3
v_call: TRBV5-1
d_call: -
cdr3_aa: CASSSFLQTSTDTQYF
cdr3_nt: TGCGCCAGCAGCTCCTTCCTCCAGACTAGTACAGATACGCAGTATTTT

clone_size: -
j_call: TRBJ2-5
v_call: TRBV28
d_call: TRBD2
cdr3_aa: CASSGGAAQETQYF
cdr3_nt: TGTGCCAGCAGCGGGGGGGCGGCGCAAGAGACCCAGTACTTC

clone_size: -
j_call: TRBJ1-5
v_call: TRBV6-6
d_call: -
cdr3_aa: CASSSSTRGAGEPQHF
cdr3_nt: TGTGCCAGCAGTTCATCTACACGAGGAGCAGGGGAGCCCCAGCATTTT

clone_size: once
j_call: TRBJ2-3
v_call: TRBV20-1
d_call: TRBD2
cdr3_aa: CSASVLAGSTDTQYF
cdr3_nt: TGCAGTGCTAGTGTCTTAGCGGGGTCCACAGATACGCAGTATTTT

clone_size: -
j_call: TRBJ2-1
v_call: TRBV18
d_call: TRBD2
cdr3_aa: CASSPPGGINEQFF
cdr3_nt: TGTGCCAGCTCCCCCCCGGGAGGCATCAATGAGCAGTTCTTC

clone_size: few
j_call: TRBJ2-4
v_call: TRBV7-2
d_call: -
cdr3_aa: CASSLGRAAKNIQYF
cdr3_nt: TGTGCCAGCAGCTTAGGGAGGGCTGCCAAAAACATTCAGTACTTC

clone_size: -
j_call: TRBJ1-2
v_call: TRBV6-1
d_call: TRBD1
cdr3_aa: CASSEGPGGNYGYTF
cdr3_nt: TGTGCCAGCAGTGAAGGCCCAGGGGGTAACTATGGCTACACCTTC

clone_size: -
j_call: TRBJ2-3
v_call: TRBV6-6
d_call: -
cdr3_aa: CASSPRDSEITDTQYF
cdr3_nt: TGTGCCAGCAGTCCCCGGGACTCCGAGATCACAGATACGCAGTATTTT

clone_size: once
j_call: TRBJ1-2
v_call: TRBV6-1
d_call: -
cdr3_aa: CASSEVGEGGYTF
cdr3_nt: TGTGCCAGCAGTGAAGTGGGGGAGGGTGGCTACACCTTC

clone_size: once
j_call: TRBJ1-2
v_call: TRBV30
d_call: -
cdr3_aa: CAWSPSYRNYGYTF
cdr3_nt: TGTGCCTGGAGTCCCTCCTACCGTAACTATGGCTACACCTTC

clone_size: -
j_call: TRBJ2-5
v_call: TRBV5-1
d_call: -
cdr3_aa: CASTLGHLPQETQYF
cdr3_nt: TGCGCCAGCACCTTGGGACACCTACCCCAAGAGACCCAGTACTTC

clone_size: -
j_call: TRBJ2-1
v_call: TRBV9
d_call: TRBD1
cdr3_aa: CASSVEQGANEQFF
cdr3_nt: TGTGCCAGCAGCGTAGAACAGGGGGCGAATGAGCAGTTCTTC

clone_size: -
j_call: TRBJ1-2
v_call: TRBV3-1/TRBV3-2
d_call: -
cdr3_aa: CASSPYRSRYGYTF
cdr3_nt: TGTGCCAGCAGCCCTTACAGGAGCCGCTATGGCTACACCTTC

clone_size: -
j_call: TRBJ1-5
v_call: TRBV7-6
d_call: TRBD1
cdr3_aa: CASSRGQGGGQPQHF
cdr3_nt: TGTGCCAGCAGCCGAGGACAGGGCGGAGGACAGCCCCAGCATTTT

clone_size: -
j_call: TRBJ1-2
v_call: TRBV4-2
d_call: -
cdr3_aa: CASSQEWAPLYGYTF
cdr3_nt: TGTGCCAGCAGCCAAGAGTGGGCCCCTCTCTATGGCTACACCTTC

clone_size: -
j_call: TRBJ1-3
v_call: TRBV3-1/TRBV3-2
d_call: -
cdr3_aa: CASSQDRGGLSGNTIYF
cdr3_nt: TGTGCCAGCAGCCAAGATCGGGGGGGTCTCTCTGGAAACACCATATATTTT

clone_size: -
j_call: TRBJ2-5
v_call: TRBV6-1
d_call: -
cdr3_aa: CASSESFETPLSQTQYF
cdr3_nt: TGTGCCAGCAGTGAATCTTTTGAGACTCCGTTGAGTCAGACCCAGTACTTC

clone_size: -
j_call: TRBJ2-3
v_call: TRBV2
d_call: TRBD2
cdr3_aa: CASSGGLADTQYF
cdr3_nt: TGTGCCAGCAGTGGGGGACTAGCGGATACGCAGTATTTT

clone_size: -
j_call: TRBJ2-1
v_call: TRBV2
d_call: TRBD1
cdr3_aa: CASSRQGDDFNEQFF
cdr3_nt: TGTGCCAGCAGTCGACAGGGGGACGACTTCAATGAGCAGTTCTTC

clone_size: -
j_call: TRBJ1-1
v_call: TRBV5-1
d_call: -
cdr3_aa: CASSLDGAMNTEAFF
cdr3_nt: TGCGCCAGCAGCTTGGACGGAGCAATGAACACTGAAGCTTTCTTT

clone_size: -
j_call: TRBJ2-3
v_call: TRBV5-5
d_call: -
cdr3_aa: CASSLVRTSTDTQYF
cdr3_nt: TGTGCCAGCAGCTTGGTCCGGACTAGCACAGATACGCAGTATTTT

clone_size: -
j_call: TRBJ1-5
v_call: TRBV2
d_call: -
cdr3_aa: CASSYGGGNQPQHF
cdr3_nt: TGTGCCAGCAGTTACGGTGGTGGCAATCAGCCCCAGCATTTT

clone_size: once
j_call: TRBJ1-3
v_call: TRBV12-5
d_call: -
cdr3_aa: CASGLPQGRGSGNTIYF
cdr3_nt: TGTGCTAGTGGTTTGCCGCAGGGAAGGGGCTCTGGAAACACCATATATTTT

clone_size: -
j_call: TRBJ2-5
v_call: TRBV6-5
d_call: -
cdr3_aa: CASSPEWERETQYF
cdr3_nt: TGTGCCAGCAGTCCGGAGTGGGAGAGAGAGACCCAGTACTTC

clone_size: -
j_call: TRBJ1-1
v_call: TRBV10-1
d_call: -
cdr3_aa: CASSESTQGTEAFF
cdr3_nt: TGCGCCAGCAGTGAGTCTACACAGGGCACTGAAGCTTTCTTT

clone_size: -
j_call: TRBJ1-2
v_call: TRBV2
d_call: TRBD1
cdr3_aa: CASSHQGAQGYTF
cdr3_nt: TGTGCCAGCAGTCACCAGGGGGCACAAGGCTACACCTTC

clone_size: -
j_call: TRBJ1-6
v_call: TRBV2
d_call: -
cdr3_aa: CASSQGNSPLHF
cdr3_nt: TGTGCCAGCAGTCAGGGTAATTCACCCCTCCACTTT

clone_size: -
j_call: TRBJ1-1
v_call: TRBV2
d_call: TRBD1
cdr3_aa: CASSEETGENTEAFF
cdr3_nt: TGTGCCAGCAGTGAAGAGACAGGGGAAAACACTGAAGCTTTCTTT